The T cell receptor beta chain described here comes from a study of CD8+ T cells in alopecia areata. Study information: Treated patients were given oral tofacitinib, which was dosed at 5 to 10 mg twice daily. Findings and limits, study-wide: Relative to mice, TCR sharing across patients was less clear, a difference possibly HLA-related.

In alopecia areata patients, both lesional scalp punch biopsies and peripheral blood were collected. From PBMCs, CD4+ and CD8+ T cells were sorted. This CDR3 is 11 amino acids long. Per the germline V gene, CDR1 is ENHRY and CDR2 is SYGVKD. V dropped 4 bases and J dropped 5 bases, with 5 bases sitting between them. RNA was extracted and reverse transcribed into cDNA as the sequencing template. Clones were sequenced by immunoSEQ multiplex PCR, and TCRdb holds only the in-frame ones, with some missing. The table has hundreds of thousands of clones, 67% seen once; the top ten hold about 1.3%. This clone was recorded a few times. What it recognizes is unknown. Different DNA sequences within this sample yield the same CDR3.

The genes are TRBV10-3 and TRBJ2-5; no clear D. The specimen comprised CD4+ T cells sorted from blood, sampled at week 0. The clonotype originates from a human donor with alopecia areata. CDR3 protein: CAISVGETQYF. CDR3 DNA sequence: TGTGCCATCAGTGTCGGGGAGACCCAGTACTTC.